This T cell receptor (beta chain) stems from a study of CXCR3-negative and CXCR3-positive naive CD8 T cells. Study outcomes and limitations: CXCR3-negative and CXCR3-positive naive cells shared comparable TRBV-TRBJ usage, but memory cells did not. Diversity was high in both naive subsets and much lower in memory cells. Naive subsets did not differ in surface CD5, and TRB CDR3 properties served to infer TCR strength.

Through 5' RACE with UMI labels, the TRB cDNA libraries were prepared. From the 5' RACE reads, TCRdb lists one entry per CDR3 protein and no DNA. Here the sample table reports tens of thousands of distinct CDR3 sequences. Per the germline V gene, CDR1 is SQVTM and CDR2 is ANQGSEA. The CDR3 has 14 amino acids. Note on this clonotype: What it binds is unknown.

This TCR was sampled from a human donor in good health. Some clones in this sample may be carry-over from other donors' samples. The chain employs TRBV29-1 and TRBJ2-3; checking the TCRdb D call of TRBD1 is not possible without DNA. Input material: memory CD8+ T cells from blood. The CDR3 protein is CSGRQGQYTDTQYF.